This is a list of T cell receptor beta chains from one sample in a study of blood T cell repertoires in COVID-19. Method: immunoSEQ multiplex PCR; TCRdb's copy keeps in-frame clones and lacks some. The sample yields about 250,000 clones, 70% to 90% seen once. Specimen: PBMCs or T cells enriched from blood (not recorded which). The receptors come from a man between 18 and 35 years old who had recovered from COVID-19. Each CDR3 is given without its conserved first and last residue.

j_gene: TRBJ1-5
v_gene: TRBV28
CDR3aa: ASSSGQAISNQPQH

j_gene: TRBJ2-7
v_gene: TRBV5-4
CDR3aa: ASSDGRAGVEQY

j_gene: TRBJ2-1
v_gene: TRBV10-3
CDR3aa: AISEILTGTKRSNEQF

j_gene: TRBJ2-2
v_gene: TRBV6-4
CDR3aa: ASSDGSETGELF

j_gene: TRBJ2-1
v_gene: TRBV7-9
CDR3aa: ASSLESLAGSYNEQF

j_gene: TRBJ2-7
v_gene: TRBV5-1
CDR3aa: ASSSTSGLYEQY

j_gene: TRBJ2-7
v_gene: TRBV2
CDR3aa: ASSEVFLAAYEQY

j_gene: TRBJ1-2
v_gene: TRBV2
CDR3aa: ASSVRDRVSSGYT

j_gene: TRBJ1-6
v_gene: TRBV6-4
CDR3aa: ASSETALTGTGGNSPLH

j_gene: TRBJ2-3
v_gene: TRBV4-2
CDR3aa: ASSQDGSGLAGEGGTDTQY

j_gene: TRBJ1-1
v_gene: TRBV3-1/TRBV3-2
CDR3aa: ASSQAPGGTEAF